The clone carrying this TCR beta chain was picked up many times. Using its own MiXCR run on the 5' RACE reads, TCRdb lists one record per CDR3 protein. This sample has hundreds of thousands of distinct CDR3 sequences, with around 6.1% found just once. The CDR3 is made up of 13 amino acids. V lost 9 bases, J lost 5 bases, and 15 bases lay in between. Germline CDR1 is KGHDR and CDR2 is SFDVKD. These data are taken from a study of identical twins. Sequencing was carried out using naive T cells sorted from blood. J is TRBJ1-1 and V is TRBV24-1; TRBD1 is a possible D gene (6 bases). The clonotype comes from a man between 18 and 35 years old in good health. CDR3 residues: CATENRANTEAFF. In DNA, the CDR3 is TGTGCCACCGAGAACAGGGCGAATACTGAAGCTTTCTTT.